These 5 T cell receptor beta chains were sequenced from one sample in a study of chronic HIV infection and antiretroviral therapy. TCRdb re-derived calls from the 5' RACE reads in MiXCR, one entry per CDR3 protein. The sample lists fewer than 40,000 distinct CDR3 sequences; around 9% were seen once. The sample consisted of peripheral blood. These receptors originate from an adult who had HIV and had not received antiretroviral therapy, or was an uninfected healthy control (not recorded which).

This clonotype was seen many times. The rearrangement links TRBV7-8 to TRBJ2-1; 7 nucleotides line up with TRBD2. Germline CDR1 reads SGHVS; CDR2 reads FQNEAQ. The CDR3 runs 14 residues. The J segment lost 6 bases and the V segment lost 2 bases, leaving 4 bases of the junction unmatched. CDR3 in amino acids: CASSLRDYSNEQFF. The CDR3 DNA reads as TGTGCCAGCAGCTTAAGGGACTACAGCAATGAGCAGTTCTTC.

This clonotype was found a few times. The chain recombines TRBV12-3 or TRBV12-4 with TRBJ1-1; maybe TRBD1 (5 bases). V was clipped by 6 bases and J by 4 bases, with 9 bases between them. CDR3 length equals 12 residues. The DNA of the CDR3 is TGTGCCAGCAGGGGGCAGGGCACTGAAGCTTTCTTT. Its translation: CASRGQGTEAFF.

This chain connects TRBV6-1 to TRBJ1-3; a weak D match, TRBD1 (5 bases). The germline V and J ends were trimmed by 8 bases and 2 bases, with 10 bases remaining between them. The CDR3 extends over 13 amino acids. Germline CDR1 and CDR2: MNHNS and SASEGT. DNA of the CDR3: TGTGCCAGCGCAGCAGGGACTGGAAACACCATATATTTT. Translation: CASAAGTGNTIYF.

Many counts were recorded for this clonotype. The rearrangement links TRBV5-1 to TRBJ1-1; D may be TRBD1 (5 bases). The CDR3 extends over 13 amino acids. The V gene lost 4 bases and the J gene lost 5 bases, with 12 bases spanning the gap. Germline CDR1 reads SGHRS; CDR2 reads YFSETQ. The chain's CDR3 is CASSPGTGTEAFF. The CDR3 nucleotides read TGCGCCAGCAGCCCCGGGACGGGGACTGAAGCTTTCTTT.

This clonotype was seen many times. The chain carries TRBV29-1 and TRBJ1-2; D is undetermined. Germline V gene sequence: CDR1 SQVTM, CDR2 ANQGSEA. V lost 4 bases and J lost 4, with 10 bases in between. The CDR3 runs 12 residues. The CDR3 protein is CSVGGLSYGYTF. As DNA, the CDR3 is TGCAGCGTTGGGGGATTGTCCTATGGCTACACCTTC.